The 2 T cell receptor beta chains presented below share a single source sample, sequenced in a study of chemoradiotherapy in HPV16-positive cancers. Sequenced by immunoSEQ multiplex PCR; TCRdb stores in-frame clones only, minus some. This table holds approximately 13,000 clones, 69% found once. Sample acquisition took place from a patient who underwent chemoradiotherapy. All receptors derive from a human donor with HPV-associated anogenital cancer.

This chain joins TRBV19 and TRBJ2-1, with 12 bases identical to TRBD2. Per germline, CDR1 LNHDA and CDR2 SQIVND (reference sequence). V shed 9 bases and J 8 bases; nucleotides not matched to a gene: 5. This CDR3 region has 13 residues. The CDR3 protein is CASRTSGVYEQFF. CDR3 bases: TGTGCCAGCAGGACTAGCGGGGTATATGAGCAGTTCTTC.

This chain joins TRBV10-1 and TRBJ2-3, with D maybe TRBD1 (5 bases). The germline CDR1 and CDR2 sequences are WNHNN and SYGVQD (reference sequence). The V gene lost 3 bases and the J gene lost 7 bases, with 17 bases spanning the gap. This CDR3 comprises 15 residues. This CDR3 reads CASSDTGSFFNTQYF. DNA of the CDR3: TGCGCCAGCAGTGACACAGGATCTTTCTTTAATACGCAGTATTTT.